These T cell receptor beta chains were read from a single sample in a study of technical replicates of blood from a handful of donors. Using immunoSEQ multiplex PCR, the repertoire was profiled, and TCRdb retains in-frame clones only, with some absent. The sample lists approximately 76,000 clones, 65% to 90% occurring once. The sample taken for sequencing was PBMCs. These receptors originate from a human donor in good health. Some clones in this sample may be carry-over from other donors' samples. The CDR3 runs from the conserved cysteine through the conserved F or W. The order of the fields is J gene, V gene, clone size, D gene, CDR3 DNA, CDR3 protein. A D gene is named only where the DNA matches it firmly. Clone size is not always given. Where it is, it says once, few, many or a class for expanded clones.

J: TRBJ2-3; V: TRBV9; size: -; D: TRBD2; DNA: TGTGCCAGCAGCACGGGGACTAGCGGGGGGGGGAGAACAGATACGCAGTATTTT; CDR3: CASSTGTSGGGRTDTQYF
J: TRBJ1-6; V: TRBV7-3; size: -; D: -; DNA: TGTGCCAGCAGCTGGCCGGGACAAAAACGACCCCTCCACTTT; CDR3: CASSWPGQKRPLHF
J: TRBJ1-2; V: TRBV27; size: -; D: -; DNA: TGTGCCAGCAGTTCGCCCTCTAAGACAGGTTCTAACTATGGCTACACCTTC; CDR3: CASSSPSKTGSNYGYTF
J: TRBJ2-5; V: TRBV29-1; size: -; D: TRBD2; DNA: TGCAGCGTAAGCGGGAGCGGGGAGACCCAGTACTTC; CDR3: CSVSGSGETQYF
J: TRBJ2-2; V: TRBV5-4; size: -; D: -; DNA: TGTGCCAGCAGCCCGACTGGAGGGGTAGGCACCGGGGAGCTGTTTTTT; CDR3: CASSPTGGVGTGELFF
J: TRBJ1-4; V: TRBV7-3; size: -; D: -; DNA: TGTGCCAGCAGCTTATATGGCAGAACAACTAATGAAAAACTGTTTTTT; CDR3: CASSLYGRTTNEKLFF
J: TRBJ1-3; V: TRBV4-3; size: -; D: -; DNA: TGCGCCAGCAGCCAAGATTCTCGGACTTCTGGAAACACCATATATTTT; CDR3: CASSQDSRTSGNTIYF
J: TRBJ2-4; V: TRBV19; size: -; D: TRBD2; DNA: TGTGCCAGTAGCTGGGGACTAGCGGTAGCCAAAAACATTCAGTACTTC; CDR3: CASSWGLAVAKNIQYF
J: TRBJ2-7; V: TRBV27; size: -; D: TRBD1; DNA: TGTGCCAGCACCTTGGGGGGACAGGGGGCTGAGCAGTACTTC; CDR3: CASTLGGQGAEQYF
J: TRBJ2-7; V: TRBV5-1; size: few; D: TRBD1; DNA: TGCGCCAGCAGCCGGACAGGGGCAGAAACGTACGAGCAGTACTTC; CDR3: CASSRTGAETYEQYF
J: TRBJ2-1; V: TRBV7-6; size: -; D: TRBD1; DNA: TGTGCCAGCAGCCTAAGGACAGGGGCCGGCCTCAATGAGCAGTTCTTC; CDR3: CASSLRTGAGLNEQFF
J: TRBJ2-7; V: TRBV5-6; size: -; D: -; DNA: TGTGCCAGCAGCTTGGATCCCAGGAAGGTGTCAACCTACGAGCAGTACTTC; CDR3: CASSLDPRKVSTYEQYF
J: TRBJ2-7; V: TRBV4-1; size: -; D: -; DNA: TGCGCCAGCAGCCAAAGAGTAGGAGGGGGCGAGGGCGAGCAGTACTTC; CDR3: CASSQRVGGGEGEQYF
J: TRBJ1-1; V: TRBV7-9; size: -; D: TRBD1; DNA: TGTGCCAGCAGCTCCGGACAGGGCGAGACTGAAGCTTTCTTT; CDR3: CASSSGQGETEAFF
J: TRBJ1-1; V: TRBV18; size: few; D: -; DNA: TGTGCCAGCTCACAAGGAGGGAACACTGAAGCTTTCTTT; CDR3: CASSQGGNTEAFF
J: TRBJ2-5; V: TRBV7-6; size: -; D: TRBD2; DNA: TGTGCCAGCAGCTTAGTAACTAGCGGGAGGCCGGGAGAGACCCAGTACTTC; CDR3: CASSLVTSGRPGETQYF
J: TRBJ2-1; V: TRBV30; size: -; D: -; DNA: TGTGCCTGGAGTTTATATGATAGCTACAATGAGCAGTTCTTC; CDR3: CAWSLYDSYNEQFF
J: TRBJ2-1; V: TRBV4-1; size: -; D: TRBD1; DNA: TGCGCCAGCAGCCAACAACAGGGGTATATCAGAAATGAGCAGTTCTTC; CDR3: CASSQQQGYIRNEQFF
J: TRBJ1-5; V: TRBV27; size: -; D: TRBD1; DNA: TGTGCCAGCAGTTTAGAGGGGGCGGTCAATCAGCCCCAGCATTTT; CDR3: CASSLEGAVNQPQHF
J: TRBJ2-5; V: TRBV5-1; size: -; D: TRBD2; DNA: TGCGCCAGCAGCTTGGCGACTAGCGGGGCCCAAGAGACCCAGTACTTC; CDR3: CASSLATSGAQETQYF
J: TRBJ2-1; V: TRBV11-1; size: -; D: TRBD2; DNA: TGTGCCAGCAGCCTCGGGGGGGCCTACAATGAGCAGTTCTTC; CDR3: CASSLGGAYNEQFF
J: TRBJ2-7; V: TRBV11-2; size: -; D: -; DNA: TGTGCCAGCAGCTTCAGGTCCTCCTACGAGCAGTACTTC; CDR3: CASSFRSSYEQYF
J: TRBJ2-2; V: TRBV4-3; size: -; D: TRBD1; DNA: TGCGCCAGCAGCCAATCCGACAGGGTGGGGACCGGGGAGCTGTTTTTT; CDR3: CASSQSDRVGTGELFF
J: TRBJ1-6; V: TRBV19; size: -; D: TRBD1; DNA: TGTGCCAGTAGTAGGGACAGCTATAATTCACCCCTCCACTTT; CDR3: CASSRDSYNSPLHF
J: TRBJ2-7; V: TRBV11-2; size: -; D: TRBD1; DNA: TGTGCCAGCAGCTTCGACAGGGACCGCTCCTACGAGCAGTACTTC; CDR3: CASSFDRDRSYEQYF